These 27 T cell receptor beta chains originate from one sample sequenced in a study of blood T cell repertoires in COVID-19. Only in-frame clones appear in the TCRdb table, and some are missing; sequencing was by immunoSEQ multiplex PCR. Seen here are approximately 70,000 clones, 91% observed once, and the top ten hold 2% to 3%. What was sequenced was peripheral blood. These receptors were taken from a middle-aged man with COVID-19, enrolled during active disease.

The CDR3 loop is CATGDTGGTGNTIYF. CDR3 nucleotides: TGTGCCACTGGAGACACAGGGGGCACTGGAAACACCATATATTTT. The chain is built from TRBV19 and TRBJ1-3; 9 bases match TRBD1. The CDR3 has 15 residues. V dropped 10 bases and J dropped 2; count of bases not matched to a gene: 9. The germline V gene encodes CDR1 LNHDA and CDR2 SQIVND (reference sequence). The full variable domain, its missing parts supplied by reference TRBV19 and TRBJ1-3, is DGGITQSPKYLFRKEGQNVTLSCEQNLNHDAMYWYRQDPGQGLRLIYYSQIVNDFQKGDIAEGYSVSREKKESFPLTVTSAQKNPTAFYLCATGDTGGTGNTIYFGEGSWLTVV.

The chain uses TRBV4-3 and TRBJ2-1; D might be TRBD2 (6 bases). This CDR3 is 15 amino acids long. Trimming removed 0 bases at V and 9 bases at J, with 15 bases between. CDR1 is LGHNA and CDR2 is YSLEER in the germline V gene. The CDR3 coding sequence is TGCGCCAGCAGCCAAGATTCCGGGAGTATTAGTGAGCAGTTCTTC. It specifies CASSQDSGSISEQFF.

This chain's CDR3 is CASRLGGLAGGRNEQFF. CDR3 DNA sequence: TGTGCAAGTCGCTTAGGGGGACTAGCGGGAGGGCGGAATGAGCAGTTCTTC. The chain links TRBV12-2 to TRBJ2-1; whether TRBD2, the table's D call, matches the DNA was not checked. TRBV12-2 is labeled a pseudogene. This CDR3 has 17 amino acids.

The J gene is TRBJ2-7, the V gene TRBV6-5; 10 bases map to TRBD1. Trimming cost V 6 bases and J 4 bases; bases outside gene matches: 9. The germline V gene has CDR1 MNHEY and CDR2 SVGAGI. The CDR3 runs to 15 residues. This CDR3 is CASSARQGAGYEQYF. The CDR3 region has the DNA TGTGCCAGCAGCGCACGACAGGGGGCGGGGTACGAGCAGTACTTC.

The rearrangement uses TRBV19 and TRBJ2-2; 13 bases match TRBD2. J lost 4 bases, V lost 5 bases, and 13 bases had no gene match. Per germline, CDR1 LNHDA and CDR2 SQIVND (reference sequence). CDR3 length equals 19 residues. CDR3 residues: CASSGTGTSGMSGTGELFF. CDR3 nucleotides: TGTGCCAGTAGTGGCACCGGGACTAGCGGGATGTCGGGCACCGGGGAGCTGTTTTTT. The whole variable domain, remainder taken from reference TRBV19 and TRBJ2-2, is DGGITQSPKYLFRKEGQNVTLSCEQNLNHDAMYWYRQDPGQGLRLIYYSQIVNDFQKGDIAEGYSVSREKKESFPLTVTSAQKNPTAFYLCASSGTGTSGMSGTGELFFGEGSRLTVL.

This clone was detected only once. The chain links TRBV28 to TRBJ2-5; TRBD1 is a possible D gene (5 bases). From germline, CDR1 is MDHEN and CDR2 SYDVKM. The CDR3 spans 15 residues. Deletions cut 3 bases from V and 3 bases from J, with 14 bases between. CDR3 sequence: CASSFWGSGKETQYF. The CDR3 region has the DNA TGTGCCAGCAGTTTTTGGGGCTCAGGGAAAGAGACCCAGTACTTC.

This chain uses TRBV4-2 with TRBJ1-5; D is ambiguous. This CDR3 region has 15 residues. V shed 1 base and J shed 0 bases, with 7 bases lying between them. Germline V gene data show CDR1 as LGHNA and CDR2 as YNFKEQ. CDR3 DNA: TGTGCCAGCAGCCAAGGAGACTCTAGCAATCAGCCCCAGCATTTT. Translating it yields CASSQGDSSNQPQHF.

J is TRBJ1-1 and V is TRBV11-1; D perhaps matches TRBD1 (5 bases). Germline V gene sequence: CDR1 SGHAT, CDR2 FQDESV (reference sequence). The V end was cut by 5 bases, the J end by 5 bases, with 12 bases between. This CDR3 has 13 residues. The CDR3 nucleotides are TGTGCCAGCAGCATAGGGGAGAGGACTGAAGCTTTCTTT. This sequence encodes CASSIGERTEAFF.

The chain has TRBV24-1 and TRBJ2-3; TRBD2 aligns across 8 bases. The junction had 5 bases not matched to a gene; V was cut back by 9 bases and J by 1 base. The CDR3 runs 14 residues. Germline CDR1 KGHDR, CDR2 SFDVKD. CDR3 amino acids: CATREGRGTDTQYF. DNA for the CDR3: TGTGCCACCCGGGAGGGGAGGGGCACAGATACGCAGTATTTT.

The chain couples TRBV7-8 to TRBJ1-2; TRBD1 agrees at 7 bases. From germline, CDR1 is SGHVS and CDR2 FQNEAQ. With V trimmed by 2 bases and J by 9 bases, 12 bases remained unmatched. This CDR3 has 15 amino acids. The CDR3 DNA reads TGTGCCAGCAGCTTAAGTACGACAGGGCTTTATCGCTACACCTTC. It yields the protein CASSLSTTGLYRYTF.

The gene calls are TRBV7-2 and TRBJ1-1; D remains unclear. The CDR3 contains 16 residues. Germline CDR1 reads SGHTA; CDR2 reads FQGNSA. The V and J ends lost 2 bases and 2 bases respectively, with 15 bases between them. The CDR3: CASSLRTGGVNTEAFF. In nucleotides, the CDR3 is TGTGCCAGCAGCTTACGTACGGGAGGTGTAAACACTGAAGCTTTCTTT.

The chain couples TRBV19 to TRBJ1-5, with D possibly TRBD1 on 5 matching bases. The V and J ends lost 0 bases and 7 bases respectively, with 19 bases between them. Germline V CDR1 and CDR2: LNHDA, SQIVND (reference sequence). The CDR3 is 17 residues long. CDR3 in amino acids: CASSIDRGTSGRQPQHF. CDR3 DNA sequence: TGTGCCAGTAGTATAGATCGGGGGACCTCGGGGAGGCAGCCCCAGCATTTT. The full variable domain, rest sourced from reference TRBV19 and TRBJ1-5, is DGGITQSPKYLFRKEGQNVTLSCEQNLNHDAMYWYRQDPGQGLRLIYYSQIVNDFQKGDIAEGYSVSREKKESFPLTVTSAQKNPTAFYLCASSIDRGTSGRQPQHFGDGTRLSIL.

The V gene is TRBV5-1, the J gene TRBJ2-1; D is undetermined. The V end was cut by 0 bases, the J end by 6 bases, with 7 bases between. Germline-derived CDR1 and CDR2 are SGHRS and YFSETQ. This CDR3 has 13 residues. In DNA form, the CDR3 reads TGCGCCAGCAGCTTGGGAGTTGTCAATGAGCAGTTCTTC. Residues: CASSLGVVNEQFF.

This chain joins TRBV5-4 and TRBJ2-2, with 12 nucleotides matching TRBD2. The CDR3 is made up of 18 amino acids. Trimming cost V 0 bases and J 2 bases; bases outside gene matches: 5. Germline assignment: CDR1 SGHNT and CDR2 YYREEE (reference sequence). The CDR3 bases are TGTGCCAGCAGCTTGGCTAGCGGGAGGGTTCTAAACACCGGGGAGCTGTTTTTT. Translation gives CASSLASGRVLNTGELFF.

This clone was found once. V usage is TRBV11-2 and J usage is TRBJ2-1; 9 positions agree with TRBD2. The CDR3 extends over 15 amino acids. V trimming: 4 bases; J trimming: 10 bases; junction bases outside the gene matches: 11. Germline V CDR1 and CDR2: SGHAT, FQNNGV. The CDR3 DNA is TGTGCCAGCAGCTGGGGTTTAGCGGGAGATTCGGAGCAGTTCTTC. This encodes CASSWGLAGDSEQFF.

The genes are TRBV2 and TRBJ2-2; 7 nucleotides align to TRBD1. The germline V gene has CDR1 SNHLY and CDR2 FYNNEI. This CDR3 spans 16 amino acids. The V segment lost 4 bases and the J segment 5 bases; nucleotides outside the gene matches: 10. In DNA form, the CDR3 reads TGTGCCAGCAGTGCTAGGGACAGCATTGGGACCGGGGAGCTGTTTTTT. Amino acid sequence: CASSARDSIGTGELFF.

The chain carries TRBV19 and TRBJ2-1; TRBD1 aligns across 11 bases. After removal of 8 bases from V and 0 bases from J, the junction contained 12 bases not matched to a gene. From germline, CDR1 is LNHDA and CDR2 SQIVND (reference sequence). The CDR3 is 18 residues long. The CDR3 here is CASSPGTGGIGSYNEQFF. In DNA, the CDR3 is TGTGCCAGTTCGCCCGGGACAGGGGGTATTGGCTCCTACAATGAGCAGTTCTTC. The whole variable domain, remainder taken from reference TRBV19 and TRBJ2-1, is DGGITQSPKYLFRKEGQNVTLSCEQNLNHDAMYWYRQDPGQGLRLIYYSQIVNDFQKGDIAEGYSVSREKKESFPLTVTSAQKNPTAFYLCASSPGTGGIGSYNEQFFGPGTRLTVL.

CDR3 coding DNA: TGTGCCAGCTCACCTCAGGCAACTAATGAAAAACTGTTTTTT. Translating gives CASSPQATNEKLFF. V usage is TRBV18 and J usage is TRBJ1-4, with D uncertain. Trimming left V 3 bases short and J 0 bases short, with 5 bases between. The length of the CDR3 is 14 residues. Germline V gene data show CDR1 as KGHSH and CDR2 as LQKENI.

The V gene is TRBV20-1, the J gene TRBJ2-5; tentatively, D is TRBD2 (5 bases). Germline V CDR1 and CDR2: DFQATT, SNEGSKA (reference sequence). The CDR3 extends over 12 amino acids. Deletions cut 3 bases from V and 5 bases from J, with 10 bases between. Written as DNA, the CDR3 is TGCAGTGCTAGTCATAGAGGGGAGACCCAGTACTTC. Its protein product is CSASHRGETQYF.

J is TRBJ1-1 and V is TRBV18, with 7 bases fitting TRBD1. Germline V gene data show CDR1 as KGHSH and CDR2 as LQKENI. The CDR3 consists of 16 residues. V lost 3 bases to trimming and J lost 3 bases; unmatched junction nucleotides: 10. Here the CDR3 reads CASSPRRDSSYTEAFF. Written as DNA, the CDR3 is TGTGCCAGCTCACCTAGGAGGGACAGCAGCTACACTGAAGCTTTCTTT.

The chain uses TRBV29-1 and TRBJ2-6, with 7 nucleotides matching TRBD1. This CDR3 is built from 19 residues. The germline V gene has CDR1 SQVTM and CDR2 ANQGSEA. Unmatched junction bases numbered 14, after V lost 0 bases and J lost 3 bases. CDR3 sequence: CSVEDPLTGLVVGANVLTF. For the CDR3, the DNA is TGCAGCGTTGAAGACCCCCTGACAGGGCTAGTGGTTGGGGCCAACGTCCTGACTTTC.

The chain links TRBV20-1 to TRBJ1-2; D call uncertain. Germline CDR1 and CDR2: DFQATT and SNEGSKA (reference sequence). V lost 3 bases and J 7 bases, leaving 9 bases between the germline ends. The CDR3 runs to 11 residues. DNA for the CDR3: TGCAGTGCTAGGCGAACAGCTGGCTACACCTTC. Translation: CSARRTAGYTF.

CDR3 nucleotide sequence: TGTGCCAGCAGGCGGGACAGCTCCTACAATGAGCAGTTCTTC. Amino acid sequence: CASRRDSSYNEQFF. This chain uses TRBV2 with TRBJ2-1, with D possibly TRBD1 on 7 matching bases. CDR3 length: 14 amino acids. CDR1 SNHLY and CDR2 FYNNEI come from the germline V gene. Between the trimmed V and J ends, which lost 6 bases and 0 bases, there was a span of 9 bases.

The chain recombines TRBV19 with TRBJ1-2, with TRBD1 matching 9 bases. The V gene's germline CDR1 is LNHDA and CDR2 SQIVND (reference sequence). This CDR3 has 15 residues. The V segment lost 5 bases and the J segment 5 bases; nucleotides outside the gene matches: 9. CDR3 DNA sequence: TGTGCCAGTAGTCTCGGGACAGGGTACGGGTATGGCTACACCTTC. Its translation: CASSLGTGYGYGYTF.

This chain connects TRBV5-6 to TRBJ1-1; D may be TRBD1 (6 bases). The V end was cut by 0 bases, the J end by 3 bases, with 15 bases between. Germline loops: CDR1 SGHDT, CDR2 YYEEEE. The CDR3 contains 16 residues. CDR3: CASSLDLTQGHTEAFF. The CDR3 bases are TGTGCCAGCAGCTTGGACCTAACACAGGGCCACACTGAAGCTTTCTTT.

This clone came up once. The chain joins TRBV5-6 to TRBJ1-2, with TRBD1 matching 8 bases. V lost 0 bases and J lost 7; bases outside the gene matches: 5. CDR1 SGHDT and CDR2 YYEEEE come from the germline V gene. This CDR3 region has 14 residues. CDR3 in amino acids: CASSLGQGLSGYTF. The CDR3 coding sequence is TGTGCCAGCAGCTTGGGACAGGGGCTAAGTGGCTACACCTTC.

The chain has TRBV7-2 and TRBJ2-7, with 8 nucleotides matching TRBD2. Germline V lookup: CDR1 SGHTA, CDR2 FQGNSA. The CDR3 length is 14 residues. The trim removed 5 bases at V and 2 bases at J, leaving 5 bases unmatched. The CDR3 DNA follows: TGTGCCAGCAGCATTAGCGGGACCCCCTACGAGCAGTACTTC. Encoded protein: CASSISGTPYEQYF.